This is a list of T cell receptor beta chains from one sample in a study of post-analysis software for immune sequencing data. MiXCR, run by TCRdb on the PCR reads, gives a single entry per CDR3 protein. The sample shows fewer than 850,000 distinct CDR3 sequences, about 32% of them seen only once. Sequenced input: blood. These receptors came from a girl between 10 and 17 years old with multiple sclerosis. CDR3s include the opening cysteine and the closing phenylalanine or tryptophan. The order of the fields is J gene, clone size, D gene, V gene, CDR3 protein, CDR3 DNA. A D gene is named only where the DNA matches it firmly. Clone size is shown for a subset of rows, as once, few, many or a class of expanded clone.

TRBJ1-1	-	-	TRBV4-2	CASSQDRGGEAFF	TGTGCCAGCAGCCAAGATCGGGGAGGTGAAGCTTTCTTT
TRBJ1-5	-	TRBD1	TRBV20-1	CSASQGNNQPQHF	TGCAGTGCTTCACAGGGGAACAATCAGCCCCAGCATTTT
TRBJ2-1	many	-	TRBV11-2	CASSRGPNEQFF	TGTGCCAGCAGCCGAGGGCCCAATGAGCAGTTCTTC
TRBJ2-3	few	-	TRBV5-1	CASSLEVGGTDTQYF	TGCGCCAGCAGCTTGGAGGTAGGGGGCACAGATACGCAGTATTTT
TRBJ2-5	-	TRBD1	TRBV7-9	CASSSPGQGTPQETQYF	TGTGCCAGCAGCTCACCGGGACAGGGGACCCCCCAAGAGACCCAGTACTTC
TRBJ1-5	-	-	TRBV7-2	CASSLGRAGGPQHF	TGTGCCAGCAGCTTAGGCAGGGCTGGGGGGCCCCAGCATTTT
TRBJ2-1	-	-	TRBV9	CASSGEPRTLEEQFF	TGTGCCAGCAGCGGAGAACCCCGGACACTGGAGGAGCAGTTCTTC
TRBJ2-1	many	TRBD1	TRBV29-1	CSLSGQGYNEQFF	TGCAGCCTCTCGGGACAGGGCTACAATGAGCAGTTCTTC
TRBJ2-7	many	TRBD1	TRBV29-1	CSVEDQGVSYEQYF	TGCAGCGTTGAAGACCAGGGGGTCTCCTACGAGCAGTACTTC
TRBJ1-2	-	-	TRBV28	CASCPGNYGYTF	TGTGCCAGCTGTCCAGGGAACTATGGCTACACCTTC
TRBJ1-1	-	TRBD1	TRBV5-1	CASSETGLWAFF	TGCGCCAGCAGCGAGACAGGGTTGTGGGCTTTCTTT
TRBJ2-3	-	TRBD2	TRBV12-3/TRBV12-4	CASSLLTLAGKDTEYF	TGTGCCAGCAGTTTATTAACACTAGCGGGAAAAGATACGGAGTATTTT
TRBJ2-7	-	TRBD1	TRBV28	CASSLWAGGPNDGYEQYF	TGTGCCAGCAGTTTATGGGCAGGGGGCCCGAATGACGGCTACGAGCAGTACTTC
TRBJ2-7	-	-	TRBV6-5	CASSPRGAGYEQYF	TGTGCCAGCAGCCCGAGGGGGGCGGGGTACGAGCAGTACTTC
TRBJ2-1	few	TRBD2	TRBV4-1	CASSQGWGGPTSYQFF	TGCGCCAGCAGCCAGGGTTGGGGGGGACCGACTAGTTACCAGTTCTTC
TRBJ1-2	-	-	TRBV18	CASSEGQFVYGYTF	TGTGCCAGCTCAGAAGGACAGTTCGTTTACGGCTACACCTTC
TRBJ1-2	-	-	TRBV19	CASSPGVGGYTF	TGTGCCAGTAGTCCCGGGGTTGGAGGCTACACCTTC
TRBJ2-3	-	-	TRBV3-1	CASRGPNTDTQYF	TGTGCCAGCCGGGGGCCTAACACAGATACGCAGTATTTT
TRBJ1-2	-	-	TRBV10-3	CATQGPPLSYGYTF	TGTGCCACCCAGGGTCCACCCCTTTCCTATGGCTACACCTTC
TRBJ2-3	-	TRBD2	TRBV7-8	CASSTSGELTDTQYF	TGTGCCAGCAGCACTAGCGGGGAGTTGACAGATACGCAGTATTTT
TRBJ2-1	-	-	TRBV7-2	CASSSPGRRNEQFF	TGTGCCAGCAGCTCCCCGGGCAGACGAAATGAGCAGTTCTTC
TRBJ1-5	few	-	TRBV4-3	CASSRQNNQPQHF	TGCGCCAGCAGCCGACAGAATAATCAGCCCCAGCATTTT
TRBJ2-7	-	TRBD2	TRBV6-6	CASSYSTSGSLHEQYF	TGTGCCAGCAGTTACTCGACTAGCGGGAGTTTGCACGAGCAGTACTTC
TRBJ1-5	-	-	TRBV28	CASSFLGFRNQPQHF	TGTGCCAGCAGTTTTTTGGGTTTTAGAAATCAGCCCCAGCATTTT
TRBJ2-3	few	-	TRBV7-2	CASSHGDHFTDTQYF	TGTGCCAGCAGCCACGGGGACCACTTTACAGATACGCAGTATTTT
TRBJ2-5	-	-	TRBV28	CASSSLGAVQETQYF	TGTGCCAGCAGCTCATTGGGTGCAGTCCAAGAGACCCAGTACTTC
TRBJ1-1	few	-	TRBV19	CASRRKTNTEAFF	TGTGCCAGTAGGAGAAAGACTAACACTGAAGCTTTCTTT
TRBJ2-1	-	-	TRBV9	CASSVADNNEQFF	TGTGCCAGCAGCGTAGCGGACAACAATGAGCAGTTCTTC
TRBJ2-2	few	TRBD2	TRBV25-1	CASTGRGGPNTGELFF	TGTGCCAGCACCGGACGGGGGGGTCCGAACACCGGGGAGCTGTTTTTT
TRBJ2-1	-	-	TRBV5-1	CASSLRLRNYNEQFF	TGCGCCAGCAGCTTGAGGTTACGGAACTACAATGAGCAGTTCTTC
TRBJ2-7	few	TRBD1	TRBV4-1	CASSPPHRGAPYEQYF	TGCGCCAGCAGTCCCCCGCACAGGGGGGCCCCCTACGAGCAGTACTTC
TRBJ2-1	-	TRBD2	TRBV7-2	CASSLAQLAGPEQFF	TGTGCCAGCAGCTTAGCGCAACTAGCGGGACCTGAGCAGTTCTTC
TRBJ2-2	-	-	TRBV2	CASTRLGPSNTGELFF	TGTGCCAGCACTAGGCTGGGCCCATCTAACACCGGGGAGCTGTTTTTT
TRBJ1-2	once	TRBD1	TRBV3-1	CASSPQTGGGGYTF	TGTGCCAGCAGCCCGCAGACAGGGGGCGGTGGCTACACCTTC
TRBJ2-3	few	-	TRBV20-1	CSARDPRGRDTQYF	TGCAGTGCTAGAGATCCCCGGGGGCGAGATACGCAGTATTTT
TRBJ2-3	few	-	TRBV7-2	CASSLSFRSGGNTDTQYF	TGTGCCAGCAGCTTATCTTTTCGTAGCGGAGGGAACACAGATACGCAGTATTTT
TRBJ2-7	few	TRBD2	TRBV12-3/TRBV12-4	CASSLRPSGRVYEQYF	TGTGCCAGCAGTTTACGGCCTAGCGGGAGGGTCTACGAGCAGTACTTC
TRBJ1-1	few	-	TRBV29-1	CSVTAVATEAFF	TGCAGCGTTACGGCAGTGGCCACTGAAGCTTTCTTT
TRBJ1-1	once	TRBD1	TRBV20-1	CSAYRQGRYTEAFF	TGCAGTGCTTATAGACAGGGGAGGTACACTGAAGCTTTCTTT
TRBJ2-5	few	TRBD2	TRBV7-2	CASIKSGGALETQYF	TGTGCCAGCATCAAAAGCGGGGGGGCCCTCGAGACCCAGTACTTC
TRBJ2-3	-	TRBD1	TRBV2	CASSETGGPRDTQYF	TGTGCCAGCAGTGAGACAGGGGGCCCCAGGGATACGCAGTATTTT
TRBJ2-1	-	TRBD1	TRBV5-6	CASSWTGGAYNKQFF	TGTGCCAGCAGCTGGACAGGGGGGGCCTACAATAAGCAGTTCTTC
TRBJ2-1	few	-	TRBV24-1	CATSEHRAHNEQFF	TGTGCCACCAGTGAACACAGGGCCCACAATGAGCAGTTCTTC
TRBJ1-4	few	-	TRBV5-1	CASSLAGQNNNEKLFF	TGCGCCAGCAGCTTGGCCGGACAGAATAATAATGAAAAACTGTTTTTT
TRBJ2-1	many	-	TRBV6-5	CASSGGRGNEQFF	TGTGCCAGCAGTGGGGGCCGGGGGAATGAGCAGTTCTTC
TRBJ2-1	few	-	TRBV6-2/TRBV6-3	CASTYRRVNEQFF	TGTGCCAGCACCTACCGGAGAGTCAATGAGCAGTTCTTC
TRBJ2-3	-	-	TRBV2	CASSEVLDRYTDTQYF	TGTGCCAGCAGTGAGGTTCTGGACCGTTACACAGATACGCAGTATTTT
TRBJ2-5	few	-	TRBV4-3	CASSQDGRGEETQYF	TGCGCCAGCAGCCAAGATGGGCGGGGAGAAGAGACCCAGTACTTC
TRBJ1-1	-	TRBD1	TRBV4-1	CASSHRSGGDTEAFF	TGCGCCAGCAGCCATAGATCAGGGGGTGACACTGAAGCTTTCTTT
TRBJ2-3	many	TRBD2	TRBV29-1	CGGSRTREAYF	TGCGGAGGGTCGCGGACTAGAGAGGCGTATTTT
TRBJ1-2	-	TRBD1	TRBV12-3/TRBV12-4	CASTTGAEGYTF	TGTGCCAGCACAACAGGGGCGGAAGGCTACACCTTC
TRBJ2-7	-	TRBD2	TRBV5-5	CASSPGTSAYEQYF	TGTGCCAGCAGTCCCGGGACTAGCGCGTACGAGCAGTACTTC
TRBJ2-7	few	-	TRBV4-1	CASSQVLGELLREQYF	TGCGCCAGCAGCCAAGTTCTGGGGGAACTCTTACGGGAGCAGTACTTC
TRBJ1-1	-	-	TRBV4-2	CASSQGEANTEAFF	TGTGCCAGCAGCCAAGGCGAGGCAAACACTGAAGCTTTCTTT
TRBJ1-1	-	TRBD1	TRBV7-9	CASSLFDRDDTEAFF	TGTGCCAGCAGCTTATTCGACAGGGACGACACTGAAGCTTTCTTT
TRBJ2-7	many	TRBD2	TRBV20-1	CSARGTLLAGLNEQYF	TGCAGTGCCCGGGGGACCCTACTAGCGGGACTGAACGAGCAGTACTTC